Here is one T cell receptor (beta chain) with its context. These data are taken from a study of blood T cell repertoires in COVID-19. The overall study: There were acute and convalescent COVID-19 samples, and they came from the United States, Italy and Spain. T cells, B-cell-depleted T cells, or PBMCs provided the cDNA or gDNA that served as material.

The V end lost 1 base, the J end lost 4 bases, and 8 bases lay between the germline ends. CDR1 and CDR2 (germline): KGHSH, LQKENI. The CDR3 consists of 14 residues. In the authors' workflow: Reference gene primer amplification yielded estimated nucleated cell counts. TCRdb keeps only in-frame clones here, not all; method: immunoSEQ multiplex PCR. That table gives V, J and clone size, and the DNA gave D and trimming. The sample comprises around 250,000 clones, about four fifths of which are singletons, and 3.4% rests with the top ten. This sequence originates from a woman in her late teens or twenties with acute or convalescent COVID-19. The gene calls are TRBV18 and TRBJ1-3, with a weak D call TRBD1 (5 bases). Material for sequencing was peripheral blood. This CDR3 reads CASSPRTQGNTIYF. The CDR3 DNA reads TGTGCCAGCTCACCACGGACACAAGGAAACACCATATATTTT.